This T cell receptor (beta chain) was observed in a study of CD8 T cells in Susac syndrome (dated by TCRdb to about 2019). General notes on the study: The study used repertoire sequencing to test whether antigen drove CD8+ T cell activation and differentiation in Susac syndrome.

Of note for this clonotype: What antigen it recognizes has not been identified. It has no much larger one-base neighbor in the sample; base qualities were not kept.

Including cysteine and phenylalanine, the CDR3 has 12 amino acids. Here the CDR3 DNA is all that survives: 36 bases in frame from base 1. From the germline V gene (reference sequence), CDR1 is GTSNPN and CDR2 is SVGIG. The germline ends are 6 bases apart after V is trimmed by 3 bases and J by 1 base. RNA was extracted using the RNeasy kit, and roughly 0.5 to 1 ug of the RNA was reverse transcribed with random hexamers. The immunoSEQ multiplex PCR assay, covering 54 Vbeta and 13 Jbeta segments, was used to amplify TCR beta CDR3 regions. To correct PCR amplification bias, a synthetic template baseline was used for both primer optimization and computational correction. In the source study's methods: Reads were annotated to V, D and J genes according to IMGT and were analyzed with immunoSEQ Analyzer, with only productive sequences retained. Clonality was computed as one minus Shannon entropy normalized by log2 of the number of productive unique sequences. For each patient and control, public and private clones were evaluated among the 100 most prevalent clones. Clones were defined as Susac-specific if absent from the healthy and MS cohorts, from more than 900 published viral clones and from other ImmuneACCESS disease sequences. Using fastp trimming at Q25 and MiXCR clonotype assembly, TCRdb reanalyzed the public sequencing data and kept in-frame beta chains. A single entry per CDR3 protein holds the most common genes and DNA from its merged rows. The V and J calls shown here were made by TCRdb, not taken from the authors' results. The sample profile shows 180,000 or so distinct CDR3 sequences; about 94% of them were found once. Clones ranked in the top ten supply approximately 0.09% of the sample.

General conclusions and limits of the study: The TCR sequencing and HLA analysis was acknowledged to have included a relatively small number of individuals.

Peripheral blood CD8+ and CD4+ T cells from healthy donors, Susac syndrome patients and multiple sclerosis patients were profiled using high-throughput TCR beta sequencing. The multiple sclerosis controls were treatment-naive patients whose relapsing-remitting disease, either stable or active, fulfilled the revised McDonald criteria. CD8+ TEMRA cells were enriched by FACS, while bulk CD8+ and CD4+ T cells were purified by magnetic negative isolation. Blood was collected in EDTA tubes and processed within 24 hours, with PBMCs isolated through density gradient centrifugation. PBMCs intended for TCR sequencing were cryopreserved in liquid nitrogen and were subsequently thawed in a 37 degrees C water bath. The sorted or isolated CD4+, CD8+ and CD8+ TEMRA cells reached a purity of at least 90%.

The chain is assembled from TRBV30 and TRBJ1-1; the D gene is unclear. The source material was CD4+ T cells from PBMCs. The TCR originated in a human donor with multiple sclerosis. The nucleotides read TGTGCCTGGAGGGACTGGAACACTGAAGCTTTCTTT. This sequence encodes CAWRDWNTEAFF.